The clone carrying this TCR beta chain has just a few counts. The sample comes from a study of blood T cells in healthy people across ages. Next came a second PCR, run for about 7 to 11 cycles, which used a sample-barcoded 5' primer along with a J-beta primer mix. One entry per CDR3 protein results from TCRdb running MiXCR on the 5' RACE reads. This table has over a million distinct CDR3 sequences, 42% appearing once. The sequence derives from a woman aged 18-30 years in good health. The specimen was blood.

CDR3 region: CASRPGQVENTEAFF. CDR3 nucleotides: TGCGCCAGCAGGCCCGGACAGGTCGAGAACACTGAAGCTTTCTTT. The rearrangement uses TRBV5-1 and TRBJ1-1; 7 nucleotides line up with TRBD1. There are 15 residues in the CDR3. The J segment lost 1 base and the V segment lost 5 bases, leaving 8 bases of the junction unmatched. Germline CDR1 and CDR2: SGHRS and YFSETQ.